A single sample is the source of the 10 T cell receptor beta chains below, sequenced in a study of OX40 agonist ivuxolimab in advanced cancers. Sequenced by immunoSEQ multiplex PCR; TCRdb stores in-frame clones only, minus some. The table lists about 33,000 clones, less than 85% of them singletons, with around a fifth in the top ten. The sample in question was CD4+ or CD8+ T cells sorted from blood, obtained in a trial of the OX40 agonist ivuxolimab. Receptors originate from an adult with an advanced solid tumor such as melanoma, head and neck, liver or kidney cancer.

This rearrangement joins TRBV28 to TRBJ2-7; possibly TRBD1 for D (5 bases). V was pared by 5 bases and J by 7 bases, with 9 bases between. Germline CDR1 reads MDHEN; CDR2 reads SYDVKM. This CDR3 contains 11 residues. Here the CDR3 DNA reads TGTGCCAGCAGTGACAGTCGTGAGCAGTACTTC. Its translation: CASSDSREQYF. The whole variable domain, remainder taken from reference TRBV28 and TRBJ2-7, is DVKVTQSSRYLVKRTGEKVFLECVQDMDHENMFWYRQDPGLGLRLIYFSYDVKMKEKGDIPEGYSVSREKKERFSLILESASTNQTSMYLCASSDSREQYFGPGTRLTVT.

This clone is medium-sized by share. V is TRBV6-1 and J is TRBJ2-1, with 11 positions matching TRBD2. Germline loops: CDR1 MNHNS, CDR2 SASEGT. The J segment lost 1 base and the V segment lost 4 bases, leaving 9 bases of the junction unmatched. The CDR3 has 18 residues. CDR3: CASSGIAGGPKSYNEQFF. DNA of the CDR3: TGTGCCAGCAGTGGGATAGCGGGAGGGCCTAAGTCCTACAATGAGCAGTTCTTC.

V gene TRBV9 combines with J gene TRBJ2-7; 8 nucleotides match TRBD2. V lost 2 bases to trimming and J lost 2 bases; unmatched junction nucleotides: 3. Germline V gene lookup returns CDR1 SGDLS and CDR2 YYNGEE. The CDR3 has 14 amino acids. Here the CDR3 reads CASSVGGAPYEQYF. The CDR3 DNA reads TGTGCCAGCAGCGTCGGGGGGGCCCCCTACGAGCAGTACTTC. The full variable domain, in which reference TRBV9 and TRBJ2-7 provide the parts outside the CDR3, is DSGVTQTPKHLITATGQRVTLRCSPRSGDLSVYWYQQSLDQGLQFLIQYYNGEERAKGNILERFSAQQFPDLHSELNLSSLELGDSALYFCASSVGGAPYEQYFGPGTRLTVT.

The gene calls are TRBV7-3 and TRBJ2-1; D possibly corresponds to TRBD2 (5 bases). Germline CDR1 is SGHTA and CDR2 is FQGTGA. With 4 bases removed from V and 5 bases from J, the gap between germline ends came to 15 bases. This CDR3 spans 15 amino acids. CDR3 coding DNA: TGTGCCAGCAGCTCCCCGTTCAGCGGACACAATGAGCAGTTCTTC. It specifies CASSSPFSGHNEQFF.

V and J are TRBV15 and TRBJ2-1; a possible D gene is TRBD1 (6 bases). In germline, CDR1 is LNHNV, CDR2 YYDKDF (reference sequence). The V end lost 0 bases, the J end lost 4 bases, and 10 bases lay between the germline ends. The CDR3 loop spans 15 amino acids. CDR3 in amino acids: CATSRDRGVYNEQFF. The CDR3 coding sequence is TGTGCCACCAGCAGAGACAGGGGTGTTTACAATGAGCAGTTCTTC.

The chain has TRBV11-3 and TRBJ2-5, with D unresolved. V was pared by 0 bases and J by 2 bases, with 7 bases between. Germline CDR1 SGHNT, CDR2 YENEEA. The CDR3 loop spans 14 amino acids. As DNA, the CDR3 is TGTGCCAGCAGCTTAGAGGACGGTCAAGAGACCCAGTACTTC. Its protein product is CASSLEDGQETQYF.

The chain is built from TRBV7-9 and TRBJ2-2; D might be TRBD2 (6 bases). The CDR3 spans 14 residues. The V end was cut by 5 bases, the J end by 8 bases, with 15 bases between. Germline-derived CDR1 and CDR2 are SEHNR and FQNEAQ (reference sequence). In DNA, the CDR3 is TGTGCCAGCAGCCCTCCCGGGAGTTCTGGGGAGCTGTTTTTT. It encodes CASSPPGSSGELFF.

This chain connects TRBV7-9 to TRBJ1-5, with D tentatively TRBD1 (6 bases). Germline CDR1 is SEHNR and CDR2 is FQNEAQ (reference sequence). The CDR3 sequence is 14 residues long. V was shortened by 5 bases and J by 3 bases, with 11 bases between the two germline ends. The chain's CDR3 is CASSIGQNNQPQHF. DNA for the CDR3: TGTGCCAGCAGCATCGGACAGAACAATCAGCCCCAGCATTTT.

CDR3 protein: CASSPLWLGAAEAFF. For the CDR3, the DNA is TGTGCCAGCAGCCCGCTATGGTTGGGGGCTGCTGAAGCTTTCTTT. This sequence joins TRBV11-1 and TRBJ1-1; maybe TRBD1 (6 bases). CDR3 length equals 15 residues. In germline, CDR1 is SGHAT, CDR2 FQDESV (reference sequence). V was trimmed by 5 bases and J by 6 bases, leaving 19 bases between them.

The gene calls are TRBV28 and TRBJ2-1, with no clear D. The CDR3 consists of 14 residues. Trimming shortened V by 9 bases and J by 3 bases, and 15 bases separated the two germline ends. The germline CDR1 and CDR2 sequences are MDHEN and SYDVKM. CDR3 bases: TGTGCCAGTAGAATCCGGCCCGGCTACAATGAGCAGTTCTTC. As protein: CASRIRPGYNEQFF.